This record concerns one TCR beta chain sequence. This record comes from a study of blood T cell repertoires in COVID-19. Background on the study: Some COVID-19 samples were acute and others convalescent; all came from the United States, Italy and Spain. Sources were T cells, B-cell-depleted T cells, or PBMCs; the material itself was cDNA or gDNA.

In the authors' methods: Reference gene primer amplification gave estimated nucleated cell counts. TCRdb's copy holds only in-frame clones and misses some; the assay was immunoSEQ multiplex PCR. Clone size and the V and J calls come from that table; the DNA yielded D and trimming. The table includes some 130,000 clones, approximately 85% detected once. The V end was cut by 1 base, the J end by 5 bases, with 11 bases between. The CDR3 length is 14 residues. Germline V gene lookup returns CDR1 LGHDT and CDR2 YNNKEL (reference sequence). Input material: peripheral blood. V is TRBV3-1 (or the pseudogene TRBV3-2) and J is TRBJ1-1, with D possibly matching TRBD1 (6 bases). The clonotype was recovered from a human donor in a cohort sampled during active COVID-19. The CDR3 DNA is TGTGCCAGCAGCCAAGTAGGGGGAGAGACTGAAGCTTTCTTT. It is translated as CASSQVGGETEAFF.